The present T cell receptor (beta chain) was sequenced within a study of T-cell reconstitution after alpha-beta-depleted transplantation in children. Study results and limitations: The authors attributed T-cell counts and diversity one year after transplant mostly to newly produced T cells.

As concerns this clonotype: Its cognate antigen is unknown.

In germline, CDR1 is LNHDA, CDR2 SQIVND (reference sequence). The CDR3 covers 15 residues. The ends lost 4 bases at V and 3 bases at J; junction bases unmatched: 8. A library of TCRbeta sequences, prepared with unique molecular identifiers, was generated. MiXCR was run by TCRdb on the PCR reads, yielding one entry per CDR3 protein. The repertoire includes 250,000 to 300,000 distinct CDR3 sequences, 10% of them detected once, and over 6% sits in the top ten. The rearrangement joins TRBV19 to TRBJ2-7; 8 bases fit TRBD2. The material sequenced was PBMCs, taken before TCRalphabeta/CD19-depleted stem cell transplant. The TCR sequence derives from a boy younger than two with acute myeloid leukemia, due to receive a stem cell transplant. The CDR3: CASSTRGGISYEQYF. In DNA, the CDR3 is TGTGCCAGTAGTACCCGGGGGGGCATCAGCTACGAGCAGTACTTC.